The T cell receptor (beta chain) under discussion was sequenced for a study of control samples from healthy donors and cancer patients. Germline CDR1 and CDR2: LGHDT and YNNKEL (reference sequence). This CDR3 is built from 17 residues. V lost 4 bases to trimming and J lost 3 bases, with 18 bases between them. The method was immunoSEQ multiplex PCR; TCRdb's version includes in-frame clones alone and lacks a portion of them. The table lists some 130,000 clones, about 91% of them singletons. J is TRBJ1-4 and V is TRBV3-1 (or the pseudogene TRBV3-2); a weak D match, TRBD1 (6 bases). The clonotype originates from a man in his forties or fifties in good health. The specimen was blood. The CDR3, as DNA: TGTGCCAGCAGCCGGACAGTGCCCGGTAGTTCTAATGAAAAACTGTTTTTT. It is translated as CASSRTVPGSSNEKLFF.